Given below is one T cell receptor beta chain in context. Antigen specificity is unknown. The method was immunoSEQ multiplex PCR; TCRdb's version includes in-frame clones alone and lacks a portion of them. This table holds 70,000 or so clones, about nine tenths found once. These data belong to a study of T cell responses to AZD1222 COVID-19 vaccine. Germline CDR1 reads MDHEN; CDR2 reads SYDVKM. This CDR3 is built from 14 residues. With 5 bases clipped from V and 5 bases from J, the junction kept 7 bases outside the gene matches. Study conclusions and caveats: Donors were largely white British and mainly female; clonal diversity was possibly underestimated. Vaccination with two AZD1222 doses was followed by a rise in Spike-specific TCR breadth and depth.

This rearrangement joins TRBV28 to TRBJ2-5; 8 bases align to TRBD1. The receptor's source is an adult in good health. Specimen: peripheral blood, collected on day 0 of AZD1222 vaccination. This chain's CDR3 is CASSRRGLLETQYF. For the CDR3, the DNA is TGTGCCAGCAGTCGCAGGGGGCTGTTGGAGACCCAGTACTTC.